This T cell receptor beta chain was recovered during a study of blood T cells in healthy people across ages. This clonotype has just one count. What it binds is unknown. The V segment lost 6 bases and the J segment 4 bases; nucleotides outside the gene matches: 6. The CDR3 runs to 14 residues. Study-wide results and limits: What prevented conclusive comparison of naive and antigen-experienced cells was that PBMCs were unsorted.

Together with a sample-barcoded 5' primer, a J-beta primer mix was included in a second PCR lasting about 7 to 12 cycles. Per-sample output comprised a minimum of 2.5 million paired-end reads containing CDR3. Using its own MiXCR run on the 5' RACE reads, TCRdb lists one record per CDR3 protein. Of 800,000 to 950,000 distinct CDR3 sequences listed, roughly 52% are singletons. The receptor comes from a young man in good health. This chain uses TRBV12-3 or TRBV12-4 with TRBJ2-3; 8 nucleotides line up with TRBD2. The material sequenced was blood. Here the CDR3 DNA reads TGTGCCAGCAGACCAACTAGCGGAGCAGATACGCAGTATTTT. Translation: CASRPTSGADTQYF.